This T cell receptor (beta chain) emerged from a study of cytomegalovirus exposure and HLA in healthy donors. Germline CDR1 reads LNHDA; CDR2 reads SQIVND (reference sequence). The CDR3 contains 14 residues. The ends lost 5 bases at V and 8 bases at J; junction bases unmatched: 7. Amplification used 60 Vbeta primers and 13 Jbeta primers. The protocol was immunoSEQ multiplex PCR, while the TCRdb copy is restricted to in-frame clones and leaves out a portion. This repertoire shows approximately 100,000 clones, approximately 76% found once; its top ten account for over 7%. The genes are TRBV19 and TRBJ2-3; 10 positions agree with TRBD2. This receptor was obtained from a woman aged 45-65 years in good health and CMV-seropositive. Sequencing was done on a sample of PBMCs. CDR3 sequence reads: CASSVGLAALTQYF. The CDR3 DNA reads TGTGCCAGTAGTGTAGGACTAGCGGCCCTTACGCAGTATTTT.